This T cell receptor beta chain was observed in a study of blood T cell repertoires in COVID-19. Study details: Sites in the United States, Italy and Spain provided acute and convalescent COVID-19 samples. The analysed material was cDNA or gDNA that came from T cells, B-cell-depleted T cells, or PBMCs.

Trimming removed 0 bases from V and 0 bases from J; junction bases left unmatched: 10. CDR1 and CDR2 from the germline V gene are SGHAT and FQNNGV. This CDR3 region has 19 residues. Authors' data handling: Estimation of nucleated cell counts was performed using reference gene primer amplification. The assay was immunoSEQ multiplex PCR, and TCRdb's table has in-frame clones only and misses some. That table gives V, J and clone size, and the DNA gave D and trimming. The profile shows about 200,000 clones, over 70% of them singletons. Sequenced sample: peripheral blood. The clonotype originates from an elderly woman with acute or convalescent COVID-19. The chain uses TRBV11-2 and TRBJ1-3; 8 bases match TRBD1. The CDR3 spells CASSLDLSGQAVSGNTIYF. The DNA for the CDR3 is TGTGCCAGCAGCTTAGATCTGTCGGGACAGGCGGTCTCTGGAAACACCATATATTTT.